Sequencing of this T cell receptor beta chain was carried out in a study of T cells in Graves' hyperthyroidism and ophthalmopathy. The J segment lost 5 bases and the V segment lost 5 bases, leaving 14 bases of the junction unmatched. CDR1 is GTSNPN, CDR2 SVGIG, per germline (reference sequence). This CDR3 is 15 amino acids long. Using RNA transcripts as the source, TCR beta CDR3 regions were amplified. Initially, a first-round RT-PCR of the TCR CDR3 employed the HTBI primer set. A single record per CDR3 protein comes from TCRdb applying MiXCR to the multiplex PCR reads. The table lists fewer than 400,000 distinct CDR3 sequences, over 12% of them singletons. Uncontrolled infection, other autoimmune disease, pregnancy and lactation each barred patients from inclusion. PBMCs were collected from an approximately 10 ml volume of fresh peripheral blood. General study points: Ophthalmopathy got predicted by the model a median approximately 6.4 months before its onset. Ophthalmopathy cases were set apart from stable hyperthyroidism by a 13 V-J model.

This clonotype was counted a few times. What it recognizes is unknown. J is TRBJ2-5 and V is TRBV30; 7 positions agree with TRBD2. Sequencing was done on a sample of blood. The receptor was derived from a man in his forties or fifties with Graves' ophthalmopathy. The CDR3 nucleotides read TGTGCCTGGGGGGTAGCGGGTCCCCGGGGGGAGACCCAGTACTTC. This gives the protein CAWGVAGPRGETQYF.